This T cell receptor (beta chain) emerged from a study of T cell repertoires in cytomegalovirus infection. Across the whole study: Well-studied HLA-B-restricted CMV epitopes were used in the study alongside recently identified HLA-C-restricted ones. Evidence of both CMV infection and a matching HLA type came from public TCR beta signatures. Regarding the study as a whole: HLA-C-restricted CMV clonotypes gave the most frequent clonotype in two of eight donors.

TCRdb passed the reads through MiXCR, listing each CDR3 protein once. The table lists roughly 120,000 distinct CDR3 sequences, 25% to 35% of them singletons. V gave up 1 base and J gave up 0 bases, with 7 bases separating them. The V gene's germline CDR1 is SGHAT and CDR2 FQDESV (reference sequence). The CDR3 sequence is 14 residues long. As regards this clonotype: No antigen is known for it.

This clonotype originated in a human donor in good health (CMV status not recorded). Some clones in this sample may be carry-over from other donors' samples. The sequencing here drew on CD8+ T cells from cultured PBMCs, taken from culture after CMV antigen stimulation. The V gene is TRBV11-1, the J gene TRBJ2-7; possible D gene TRBD2, 5 bases. CDR3 loop: CASSLGRGSYEQYF. CDR3 sequence (DNA): TGTGCCAGCAGCTTAGGCCGGGGCTCCTACGAGCAGTACTTC.